This T cell receptor beta chain emerged from a study of technical replicates of blood from several donors. This table comes from immunoSEQ multiplex PCR, and its TCRdb copy is limited to in-frame clones, with some not included. The sample contains 55,000 to 70,000 clones, roughly 89% of which appear only once. CDR1 SGHNT and CDR2 YENEEA come from the germline V gene. The CDR3 totals 15 residues. J was trimmed by 7 bases and V by 5 bases; bases with no gene match: 8. This clone was recorded a few times. Sequencing input: PBMCs. The chain combines TRBV11-3 with TRBJ2-1; TRBD2 agrees at 10 bases. The clonotype originates from a human donor in good health. Some clones in this sample may be carry-over from other donors' samples. CDR3 in DNA: TGTGCCAGCAGCCTCGGGACTAGCGAAAGGAATGAGCAGTTCTTC. Its protein product is CASSLGTSERNEQFF.